A selection of T cell receptor beta chains follows, all from one sample in a study of shared clonotypes between healthy human individuals. Using immunoSEQ multiplex PCR, the repertoire was profiled, and TCRdb retains in-frame clones only, with some absent. The table includes approximately 2.3 million clones, approximately 93% detected once. Sequencing input: naive CD4+ T cells from PBMCs. The receptors were gathered from a man aged 18 to 29 in good health. Some clones in this sample may be carry-over from other donors' samples. CDR3s include the opening cysteine and the closing phenylalanine or tryptophan. D genes are given only for firm matches. Clone sizes are given selectively: once, few, many, or a class where the clone is expanded.

>15|TRBJ1-2|-|-|TRBV18
CASSLNERIHYGYTF
TGTGCCAGCTCCCTGAATGAGAGAATTCACTATGGCTACACCTTC
>14|TRBJ2-3|-|-|TRBV19
CASDPLGGSDTQYF
TGTGCCAGTGACCCTCTGGGCGGGTCAGATACGCAGTATTTT
>13|TRBJ1-4|-|-|TRBV6-1
CAGRSWTNEKLFF
TGTGCCGGAAGGAGTTGGACTAATGAAAAACTGTTTTTT
>12|TRBJ2-7|once|-|TRBV5-5
CASSLGAYEQYF
TGTGCCAGCAGCTTGGGCGCCTACGAGCAGTACTTC
>15|TRBJ1-1|-|TRBD1|TRBV7-3
CASSLGTGMNTEAFF
TGTGCCAGCAGCTTAGGGACAGGGATGAACACTGAAGCTTTCTTT
>17|TRBJ2-1|-|TRBD2|TRBV7-3
CASSFREGWVSHNEQFF
TGTGCCAGCAGCTTCCGGGAGGGTTGGGTCTCACACAATGAGCAGTTCTTC
>15|TRBJ1-2|-|-|TRBV11-2
CASSLGGRGGYGYTF
TGTGCCAGCAGCTTAGGAGGCCGTGGTGGCTATGGCTACACCTTC
>18|TRBJ1-5|-|-|TRBV19
CASSHDRPLGGSNQPQHF
TGTGCCAGTAGTCATGATCGACCCCTCGGGGGAAGCAATCAGCCCCAGCATTTT
>17|TRBJ2-2|-|TRBD2|TRBV5-1
CASSLDPPRGDTGELFF
TGCGCCAGCAGCTTGGATCCCCCCCGGGGGGACACCGGGGAGCTGTTTTTT
>14|TRBJ2-2|-|-|TRBV25-1
CASRDSPNTGELFF
TGTGCCAGCAGGGACAGTCCGAACACCGGGGAGCTGTTTTTT
>19|TRBJ1-1|-|-|TRBV7-3
CASSSPGVRGPGLNTEAFF
TGTGCCAGCAGCTCGCCAGGTGTTAGGGGACCCGGATTGAACACTGAAGCTTTCTTT
>14|TRBJ2-2|few|TRBD1|TRBV9
CASSVAWDRSTLFF
TGTGCCAGCAGCGTAGCTTGGGACAGGTCGACCCTGTTTTTT
>19|TRBJ2-1|-|TRBD2|TRBV7-8
CASSPISSLAGLPYNEQFF
TGTGCCAGCAGCCCAATATCATCCCTAGCGGGCCTACCCTACAATGAGCAGTTCTTC
>13|TRBJ1-1|-|-|TRBV15
CATQTGPNTEAFF
TGTGCCACTCAAACAGGGCCGAACACTGAAGCTTTCTTT
>12|TRBJ1-4|-|-|TRBV30
CALARGGEKLFF
TGTGCCTTGGCCCGGGGCGGGGAAAAACTGTTTTTT
>15|TRBJ1-1|-|-|TRBV15
CATSTVRTENTEAFF
TGTGCCACCAGCACCGTGCGGACCGAGAACACTGAAGCTTTCTTT
>16|TRBJ2-7|-|TRBD1|TRBV25-1
CASSERDRGGHREQYF
TGTGCCAGCAGTGAACGCGATCGAGGGGGCCACCGGGAGCAGTACTTC
>14|TRBJ1-4|-|-|TRBV4-1
CASSPTGLAEKLFF
TGCGCCAGCAGCCCGACAGGCCTGGCTGAAAAACTGTTTTTT
>14|TRBJ1-2|-|-|TRBV30
CAWSVEQAGYGYTF
TGTGCCTGGAGTGTAGAACAGGCGGGGTATGGCTACACCTTC
>16|TRBJ1-3|-|-|TRBV28
CASSLWGRGDDHTIYF
TGTGCCAGCAGTTTATGGGGCAGGGGAGACGACCACACCATATATTTT